The 21 T cell receptor beta chains below all came from one sample that was sequenced in a study of cytomegalovirus exposure and HLA in healthy donors. Primers included in the PCR were 60 Vbeta and 13 Jbeta primers. The method was immunoSEQ multiplex PCR; TCRdb's version includes in-frame clones alone and lacks a portion of them. Of 150,000 to 200,000 clones listed, just over 75% were seen once; the top ten hold roughly 0.99%. Sequenced input: PBMCs. These receptors came from a middle-aged woman in good health and CMV-seronegative.

The chain employs TRBV18 and TRBJ1-1; possible D gene TRBD1, 6 bases. V gave up 3 bases and J gave up 4 bases, with 15 bases separating them. Germline CDR1 is KGHSH and CDR2 is LQKENI. The CDR3 is 15 residues long. CDR3 sequence reads: CASSPYGVGGTEAFF. The CDR3 coding sequence is TGTGCCAGCTCACCTTACGGGGTAGGGGGCACTGAAGCTTTCTTT.

The chain combines TRBV28 with TRBJ1-2; maybe TRBD1 (5 bases). V lost 3 bases and J lost 8, with 10 bases in between. Germline CDR1 reads MDHEN; CDR2 reads SYDVKM. The CDR3 consists of 12 residues. CDR3 in amino acids: CASSFWGGGYTF. The CDR3 DNA is TGTGCCAGCAGTTTCTGGGGGGGAGGCTACACCTTC.

DNA for the CDR3: TGTGCCAGCAGCCCCAGGCACAGCATTCAGTACTTC. Residues: CASSPRHSIQYF. The rearrangement uses TRBV5-7 and TRBJ2-4, with unresolved D. TRBV5-7 carries the ORF label, with uncertain function. The CDR3 spans 12 residues. Trimming removed 4 bases from V and 9 bases from J, with 11 bases in between.

J is TRBJ2-3 and V is TRBV19; 14 bases map to TRBD2. The germline V gene encodes CDR1 LNHDA and CDR2 SQIVND (reference sequence). The CDR3 has 17 residues. After removal of 7 bases from V and 4 bases from J, the junction contained 10 bases not matched to a gene. As DNA, the CDR3 is TGTGCCAGTACCCCCTCCCGACTAGCGGGAGGGTCAGATACGCAGTATTTT. This gives the protein CASTPSRLAGGSDTQYF.

This chain uses TRBV9 with TRBJ1-3; no firm D call. V was shortened by 0 bases and J by 0 bases, with 4 bases between the two germline ends. Germline V gene lookup returns CDR1 SGDLS and CDR2 YYNGEE. The CDR3 covers 14 residues. CDR3: CASSVAPSGNTIYF. DNA of the CDR3: TGTGCCAGCAGCGTAGCTCCCTCTGGAAACACCATATATTTT.

This chain joins TRBV30 and TRBJ2-3, with 7 bases fitting TRBD2. The CDR3 runs to 15 residues. Germline trimming cut 3 bases from V and 2 bases from J; bases unmatched to any gene: 8. The germline V gene has CDR1 GTSNPN and CDR2 SVGIG (reference sequence). The DNA for the CDR3 is TGTGCCTGGAGCGCGAGCGGGGCCTCCACAGATACGCAGTATTTT. This encodes CAWSASGASTDTQYF. Supplemented by reference TRBV30 and TRBJ2-3, the full variable domain reads SQTIHQWPATLVQPVGSPLSLECTVEGTSNPNLYWYRQAAGRGLQLLFYSVGIGQISSEVPQNLSASRPQDRQFILSSKKLLLSDSGFYLCAWSASGASTDTQYFGPGTRLTVL.

The V call is TRBV2, the J call TRBJ2-4; TRBD2 might be the D (6 bases). This CDR3 comprises 15 residues. V dropped 6 bases and J dropped 2 bases, with 14 bases sitting between them. Germline CDR1 and CDR2: SNHLY and FYNNEI. In DNA, the CDR3 is TGTGCCAGCAGCGCCGCGGAGGGGACCAAAAACATTCAGTACTTC. Residues: CASSAAEGTKNIQYF.

This chain joins TRBV5-6 and TRBJ1-3; D unclear. V lost 4 bases and J lost 0, with 14 bases in between. The CDR3 spans 16 residues. Germline V lookup: CDR1 SGHDT, CDR2 YYEEEE. CDR3 DNA: TGTGCCAGCAGCGTGATCGGGTTTCACTCTGGAAACACCATATATTTT. Protein sequence: CASSVIGFHSGNTIYF. Full variable domain (rest looked up from reference TRBV5-6 and TRBJ1-3): DAGVTQSPTHLIKTRGQQVTLRCSPKSGHDTVSWYQQALGQGPQFIFQYYEEEERQRGNFPDRFSGHQFPNYSSELNVNALLLGDSALYLCASSVIGFHSGNTIYFGEGSWLTVV.

A few counts support this clone. The chain couples TRBV7-9 to TRBJ2-2, with 7 bases matching TRBD2. In germline, CDR1 is SEHNR, CDR2 FQNEAQ (reference sequence). Trimming took 5 bases from V and 5 from J; bases not matched to a gene: 8. CDR3 length: 15 amino acids. The CDR3 DNA sequence: TGTGCCAGCAGCCTAACTAGCGTTGAGACCGGGGAGCTGTTTTTT. Translation: CASSLTSVETGELFF. The entire variable domain, with the rest obtained from reference TRBV7-9 and TRBJ2-2, is as follows: DTGVSQNPRHKITKRGQNVTFRCDPISEHNRLYWYRQTLGQGPEFLTYFQNEAQLEKSRLLSDRFSAERPKGSFSTLEIQRTEQGDSAMYLCASSLTSVETGELFFGEGSRLTVL.

The CDR3 reads CASSDYRVINTIYF. As DNA, the CDR3 is TGCGCCAGCAGTGACTACAGGGTTATAAACACCATATATTTT. The chain recombines TRBV10-1 with TRBJ1-3, with D perhaps matching TRBD1 (6 bases). The CDR3 has 14 amino acids. CDR1 and CDR2 from the germline V gene are WNHNN and SYGVQD (reference sequence). With 3 bases removed from V and 6 bases from J, the gap between germline ends came to 12 bases.

V and J are TRBV19 and TRBJ2-1, with TRBD1 matching 8 bases. CDR1 LNHDA and CDR2 SQIVND come from the germline V gene (reference sequence). The CDR3 sequence is 15 residues long. V shed 3 bases and J 13 bases; nucleotides not matched to a gene: 14. The CDR3, as DNA: TGTGCCAGTAGTATCGGACAGGGTTGGGGGAAATCTCAGTTCTTC. This codes for CASSIGQGWGKSQFF.

This chain joins TRBV30 and TRBJ2-7; perhaps TRBD1 as D (6 bases). The CDR3 loop spans 11 amino acids. V was pared by 0 bases and J by 11 bases, with 11 bases between. The germline CDR1 and CDR2 sequences are GTSNPN and SVGIG (reference sequence). As DNA, the CDR3 is TGTGCCTGGAGTGTTGTAGGGGACAAGTACTTC. The encoded protein is CAWSVVGDKYF.

This sequence joins TRBV7-9 and TRBJ1-1; unclear D gene. Germline values: CDR1 SEHNR, CDR2 FQNEAQ (reference sequence). V gave up 4 bases and J gave up 0 bases, with 9 bases separating them. There are 14 residues in the CDR3. The CDR3 here is CASSSSNMNTEAFF. CDR3 nucleotide sequence: TGTGCCAGCAGCTCCAGTAACATGAACACTGAAGCTTTCTTT.

Regarding this clone: Other DNA variants within this sample encode the same CDR3. The rearrangement links TRBV15 to TRBJ2-7; no firm D call. CDR3 length: 13 residues. The germline V gene has CDR1 LNHNV and CDR2 YYDKDF (reference sequence). V dropped 0 bases and J dropped 4 bases, with 7 bases sitting between them. CDR3: CATSRDRSYEQYF. The CDR3, as DNA: TGTGCCACCAGCAGAGATAGGAGTTACGAGCAGTACTTC. Looking up the rest from reference TRBV15 and TRBJ2-7 gives the full variable domain: DAMVIQNPRYQVTQFGKPVTLSCSQTLNHNVMYWYQQKSSQAPKLLFHYYDKDFNNEADTPDNFQSRRPNTSFCFLDIRSPGLGDTAMYLCATSRDRSYEQYFGPGTRLTVT.

The CDR3 loop reads CASSSSGGGNTEAFF. The CDR3 bases are TGTGCCAGCAGCTCGTCAGGAGGTGGGAACACTGAAGCTTTCTTT. The rearrangement joins TRBV7-9 to TRBJ1-1; D gene uncertain. The germline V gene has CDR1 SEHNR and CDR2 FQNEAQ (reference sequence). CDR3 length: 15 amino acids. Trimming pared 4 bases from V and 1 base from J, leaving 13 bases between.

This clone turned up a few times. The CDR3 here is CASSPPGLLWEQYF. The CDR3 DNA sequence: TGTGCCAGCTCACCACCGGGACTACTTTGGGAGCAGTACTTC. The genes are TRBV18 and TRBJ2-7; TRBD2 aligns across 7 bases. The germline CDR1 and CDR2 sequences are KGHSH and LQKENI. The V and J ends lost 0 bases and 7 bases, in that order; junction bases with no gene match: 6. This CDR3 is built from 14 residues.

This chain uses TRBV11-3 with TRBJ2-1, with a possible D match to TRBD1 (5 bases). The germline V gene encodes CDR1 SGHNT and CDR2 YENEEA. V dropped 0 bases and J dropped 6 bases, with 12 bases sitting between them. This CDR3 contains 15 residues. The CDR3 sequence is CASSLEGRRTNEQFF. DNA for the CDR3: TGTGCCAGCAGCTTAGAGGGGCGGCGTACCAATGAGCAGTTCTTC. The full variable domain, its missing parts supplied by reference TRBV11-3 and TRBJ2-1, is EAGVVQSPRYKIIEKKQPVAFWCNPISGHNTLYWYLQNLGQGPELLIRYENEEAVDDSQLPKDRFSAERLKGVDSTLKIQPAELGDSAVYLCASSLEGRRTNEQFFGPGTRLTVL.

The chain links TRBV19 to TRBJ2-3, with 10 positions matching TRBD2. V dropped 3 bases and J dropped 2; count of bases not matched to a gene: 2. CDR1 is LNHDA and CDR2 is SQIVND in the germline V gene (reference sequence). This CDR3 has 15 residues. CDR3 sequence (DNA): TGTGCCAGTAGTATTGGACTAGCGGACACAGATACGCAGTATTTT. Residues: CASSIGLADTDTQYF.

V usage is TRBV7-9 and J usage is TRBJ2-1; 9 nucleotides align to TRBD1. This CDR3 contains 15 residues. Unmatched junction bases numbered 3, after V lost 4 bases and J lost 2 bases. Germline values: CDR1 SEHNR, CDR2 FQNEAQ (reference sequence). CDR3 amino acids: CASSSTGGAYNEQFF. In nucleotides, the CDR3 is TGTGCCAGCAGCTCCACAGGGGGCGCCTACAATGAGCAGTTCTTC. Combining the CDR3 with reference TRBV7-9 and TRBJ2-1 gives the whole variable domain DTGVSQNPRHKITKRGQNVTFRCDPISEHNRLYWYRQTLGQGPEFLTYFQNEAQLEKSRLLSDRFSAERPKGSFSTLEIQRTEQGDSAMYLCASSSTGGAYNEQFFGPGTRLTVL.

The rearrangement joins TRBV6-1 to TRBJ2-3; 11 bases match TRBD2. CDR3 length: 15 residues. Germline V gives CDR1 MNHNS, CDR2 SASEGT. After removal of 6 bases from V and 2 bases from J, the junction contained 4 bases not matched to a gene. In nucleotides, the CDR3 is TGTGCCAGCAGGATGACTAGCGGGAACACAGATACGCAGTATTTT. This codes for CASRMTSGNTDTQYF.

The V and J genes are TRBV29-1 and TRBJ2-1; 7 bases map to TRBD2. From germline, CDR1 is SQVTM and CDR2 ANQGSEA. V was pared by 4 bases and J by 9 bases, with 9 bases of the junction left unmatched. The CDR3 loop spans 13 amino acids. The CDR3 sequence is CSVAGLEISEQFF. The CDR3 nucleotides read TGCAGCGTTGCCGGACTAGAAATTAGTGAGCAGTTCTTC.